This TCR beta chain was obtained from a study of OX40 agonist ivuxolimab in advanced cancers. General study findings and limits: Partial responders dosed at 0.1-3.0 mg/kg displayed clonal expansion ranking among the lowest.

The timepoints at which blood was sampled were baseline, cycle 4 day 1, and cycle 7 day 1. Trimming cost V 5 bases and J 5 bases, with 15 bases left between them. The CDR3 length is 14 residues. Looked up from germline, CDR1 is MNHEY and CDR2 is SVGAGI. Using immunoSEQ multiplex PCR, the repertoire was profiled, and TCRdb retains in-frame clones only, with some absent. Altogether over 80,000 clones are present, around 87% being singletons, with the ten largest covering roughly 4%. About this clone itself: The antigen is unknown.

The clonotype originates from an adult with an advanced solid tumor such as melanoma, head and neck, liver or kidney cancer. The specimen comprised CD4+ or CD8+ T cells sorted from blood, sampled in a trial of the OX40 agonist ivuxolimab. This chain joins TRBV6-5 and TRBJ1-1; a weak D match, TRBD1 (5 bases). DNA of the CDR3: TGTGCCAGCAGTCTATCCAGGGTCAGGACTGAAGCTTTCTTT. Its translation is CASSLSRVRTEAFF.